These 13 T cell receptor beta chains were sequenced from one sample in a study of blood T cell repertoires in COVID-19. Using immunoSEQ multiplex PCR, the repertoire was profiled, and TCRdb retains in-frame clones only, with some absent. The table lists 76,000 or so clones, around 88% of them singletons, with just over 8% in the top ten. The sequencing input was peripheral blood. The receptors shown here come from a young man with acute or convalescent COVID-19.

The sample holds a few counts of this clone. The rearrangement uses TRBV6-1 and TRBJ2-7, with unresolved D. The CDR3 runs 14 residues. Germline V lookup: CDR1 MNHNS, CDR2 SASEGT. Trimming took 2 bases from V and 1 from J, leaving 9 bases between them. Here the CDR3 DNA reads TGTGCCAGCAGTGAAATGGCAGGTTCCTACGAGCAGTACTTC. Translation: CASSEMAGSYEQYF.

This sequence joins TRBV3-1 (or the pseudogene TRBV3-2) and TRBJ2-7, with 7 bases that match TRBD1. V was clipped by 5 bases and J by 4 bases; unmatched bases: 2. This CDR3 contains 12 residues. Germline lookup yields CDR1 LGHDT and CDR2 YNNKEL (reference sequence). The CDR3, as DNA: TGTGCCAGCAGCGACAGGGTTTACGAGCAGTACTTC. It is translated as CASSDRVYEQYF.

The chain is built from TRBV11-3 and TRBJ1-5, with D perhaps TRBD1 (5 bases). The CDR3 spans 12 residues. V gave up 5 bases and J gave up 10 bases, with 12 bases separating them. Germline V gene data show CDR1 as SGHNT and CDR2 as YENEEA. This CDR3 reads CASSPGMGPQHF. CDR3 in DNA: TGTGCCAGCAGCCCAGGGATGGGACCCCAGCATTTT.

The chain has TRBV2 and TRBJ2-3, with D unclear. V lost 6 bases and J 2 bases, leaving 15 bases between the germline ends. The CDR3 consists of 15 residues. CDR1 SNHLY and CDR2 FYNNEI come from the germline V gene. This CDR3 is CASRQRDSYTDTQYF. In DNA form, the CDR3 reads TGTGCCAGCAGGCAGCGAGATTCCTACACAGATACGCAGTATTTT.

The CDR3 DNA is TGTGCCAGCAGTGGTGCCGGGACTAGCGGGACAGGGCATGAGCAGTTCTTC. Its protein is CASSGAGTSGTGHEQFF. The chain employs TRBV28 and TRBJ2-1; 13 bases map to TRBD2. CDR3 length: 17 amino acids. The junction had 12 bases not matched to a gene; V was cut back by 5 bases and J by 8 bases. Germline V CDR1 and CDR2: MDHEN, SYDVKM.

The genes are TRBV18 and TRBJ1-3; D may be TRBD1 (6 bases). The CDR3 has 15 residues. The germline V gene encodes CDR1 KGHSH and CDR2 LQKENI. The V end was cut by 1 base, the J end by 3 bases, with 10 bases between. The CDR3, as DNA: TGTGCCAGCTCACCACAGGGGGAGATTGGAAACACCATATATTTT. Its protein product is CASSPQGEIGNTIYF.

The chain recombines TRBV19 with TRBJ2-6, with TRBD1 identical over 9 bases. Trimming cost V 7 bases and J 2 bases; bases outside gene matches: 9. This CDR3 is built from 17 residues. Germline CDR1 and CDR2: LNHDA and SQIVND (reference sequence). For the CDR3, the DNA is TGTGCCAGTAATTGGAAGACAGGGGGAGCTGGGGCCAACGTCCTGACTTTC. This encodes CASNWKTGGAGANVLTF.

The chain joins TRBV27 to TRBJ1-1, with no clear D. CDR3 length: 12 residues. Germline V CDR1 and CDR2: MNHEY, SMNVEV (reference sequence). V was trimmed by 8 bases and J by 7 bases, leaving 14 bases between them. The CDR3 nucleotides read TGTGCCAGCTTTCGGCGGGAGAGTGAAGCTTTCTTT. As protein: CASFRRESEAFF.

The rearrangement joins TRBV7-6 to TRBJ2-1; maybe TRBD2 (6 bases). Germline CDR1 and CDR2: SGHVS and FNYEAQ. This CDR3 has 13 residues. Trimming took 8 bases from V and 3 from J, leaving 11 bases between them. DNA of the CDR3: TGTGCCAGCTCCTCGGGGGACTACAATGAGCAGTTCTTC. This gives the protein CASSSGDYNEQFF.

The chain is built from TRBV4-3 and TRBJ2-3, with TRBD2 as a possible D gene (6 bases). The CDR3 is 16 residues long. Germline CDR1 is LGHNA and CDR2 is YSLEER. V dropped 2 bases and J dropped 4 bases, with 16 bases sitting between them. Here the CDR3 reads CASSQSTSPGADTQYF. The CDR3 bases are TGCGCCAGCAGCCAATCTACTAGCCCCGGGGCAGATACGCAGTATTTT.

The CDR3 DNA is TGCAGCGTTCGGGAAGCGGGAGATATAGAGACCCAGTACTTC. Protein: CSVREAGDIETQYF. The chain joins TRBV29-1 to TRBJ2-5; 8 bases map to TRBD2. Germline V gene data show CDR1 as SQVTM and CDR2 as ANQGSEA. After removal of 5 bases from V and 4 bases from J, the junction contained 9 bases not matched to a gene. The CDR3 has 14 residues.

This clone came up a few times. The CDR3 sequence is CASSRGNYGYTF. As DNA, the CDR3 is TGTGCCAGCAGCCGGGGTAACTATGGCTACACCTTC. This chain uses TRBV13 with TRBJ1-2; D call uncertain. The CDR3 is 12 amino acids. Germline lookup yields CDR1 PRHDT and CDR2 FYEKMQ (reference sequence). V gave up 5 bases and J gave up 1 base, with 5 bases separating them.

The chain carries TRBV5-6 and TRBJ2-7, with TRBD2 matching 11 bases. CDR1 is SGHDT and CDR2 is YYEEEE in the germline V gene. The CDR3 loop spans 17 amino acids. V shed 5 bases and J 2 bases; nucleotides not matched to a gene: 12. The CDR3 is CASRHRLAGSSTYEQYF. The CDR3 coding sequence is TGTGCCAGCAGACACCGACTAGCGGGAAGCTCGACCTACGAGCAGTACTTC.